This T cell receptor (beta chain) came from a study of cytomegalovirus exposure and HLA in healthy donors. Overall study context: In a previous analysis, 120 million or so unique TCR beta sequences were found from some 200 million T cells.

This clone was observed a few times. Amplification used 60 Vbeta primers and 13 Jbeta primers. This table comes from immunoSEQ multiplex PCR, and its TCRdb copy is limited to in-frame clones, with some not included. The repertoire holds 200,000 to 250,000 clones, with about 74% as singletons. This CDR3 comprises 14 residues. Germline lookup yields CDR1 KGHSH and CDR2 LQKENI. V was pared by 6 bases and J by 5 bases, with 14 bases between. The sequenced sample consisted of PBMCs. The rearrangement links TRBV18 to TRBJ2-1; D gene ambiguous. The clonotype originates from a man aged 35-49 years in good health and CMV-seronegative. As DNA, the CDR3 is TGTGCCAGCTCGTACCTTTCGCAGGACAATGAGCAGTTCTTC. This gives the protein CASSYLSQDNEQFF.